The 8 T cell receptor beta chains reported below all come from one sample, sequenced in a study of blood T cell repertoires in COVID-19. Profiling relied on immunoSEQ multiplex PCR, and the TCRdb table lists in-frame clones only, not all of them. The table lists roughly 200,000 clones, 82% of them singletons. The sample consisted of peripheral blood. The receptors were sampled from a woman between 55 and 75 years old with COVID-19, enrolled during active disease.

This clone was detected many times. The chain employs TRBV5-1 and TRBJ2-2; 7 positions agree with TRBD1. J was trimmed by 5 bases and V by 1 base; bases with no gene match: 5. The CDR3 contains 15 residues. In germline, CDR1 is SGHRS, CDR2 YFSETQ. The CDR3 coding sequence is TGCGCCAGCAGCTTGATACAGGGGCAGACCGGGGAGCTGTTTTTT. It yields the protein CASSLIQGQTGELFF.

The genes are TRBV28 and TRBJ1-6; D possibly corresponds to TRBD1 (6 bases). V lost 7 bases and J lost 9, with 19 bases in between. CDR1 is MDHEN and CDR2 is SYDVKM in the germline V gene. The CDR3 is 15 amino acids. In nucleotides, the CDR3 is TGTGCCAGCACCTTGAGGGGGGGTAGAGGTTCACCCCTCCACTTT. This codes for CASTLRGGRGSPLHF.

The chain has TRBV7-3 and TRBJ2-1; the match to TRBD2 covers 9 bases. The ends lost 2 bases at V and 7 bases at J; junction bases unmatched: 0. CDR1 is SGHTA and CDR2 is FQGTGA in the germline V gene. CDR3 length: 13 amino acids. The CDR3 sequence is CASSLAGGNEQFF. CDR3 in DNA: TGTGCCAGCAGCTTAGCGGGGGGGAATGAGCAGTTCTTC.

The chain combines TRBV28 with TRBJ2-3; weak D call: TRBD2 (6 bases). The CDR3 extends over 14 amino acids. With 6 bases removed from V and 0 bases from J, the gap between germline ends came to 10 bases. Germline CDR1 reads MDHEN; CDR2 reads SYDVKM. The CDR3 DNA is TGTGCCAGCAGCCGGGAGATCAGCACAGATACGCAGTATTTT. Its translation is CASSREISTDTQYF.

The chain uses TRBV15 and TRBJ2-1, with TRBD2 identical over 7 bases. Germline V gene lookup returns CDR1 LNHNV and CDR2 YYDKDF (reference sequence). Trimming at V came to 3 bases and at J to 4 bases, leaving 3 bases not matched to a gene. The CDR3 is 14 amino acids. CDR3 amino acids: CATSSGLDYNEQFF. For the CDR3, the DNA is TGTGCCACCAGCAGCGGACTAGATTACAATGAGCAGTTCTTC.

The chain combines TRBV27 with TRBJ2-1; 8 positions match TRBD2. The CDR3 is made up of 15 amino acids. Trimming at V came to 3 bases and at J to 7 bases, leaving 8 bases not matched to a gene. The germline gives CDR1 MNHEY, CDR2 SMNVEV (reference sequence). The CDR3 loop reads CASSLGRGGLNEQFF. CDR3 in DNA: TGTGCCAGCAGTTTGGGCCGGGGGGGGCTGAATGAGCAGTTCTTC.

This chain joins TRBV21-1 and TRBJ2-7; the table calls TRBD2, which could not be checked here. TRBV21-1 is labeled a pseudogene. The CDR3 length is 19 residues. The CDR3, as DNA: TGTGCCAGCAGCAAAGAAGGGGACCACAGGACCGCGGGGGATTACGAGCAGTACGTC. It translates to CASSKEGDHRTAGDYEQYV.

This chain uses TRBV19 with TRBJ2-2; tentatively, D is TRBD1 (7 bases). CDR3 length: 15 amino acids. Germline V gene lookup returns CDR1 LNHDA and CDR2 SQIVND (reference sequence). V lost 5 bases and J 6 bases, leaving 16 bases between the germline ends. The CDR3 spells CASSPRRGHAGELFF. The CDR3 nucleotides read TGTGCCAGTAGTCCGCGGAGGGGGCACGCCGGGGAGCTGTTTTTT.